These T cell receptor beta chains were read from a single sample in a study of T cell responses to AZD1222 COVID-19 vaccine. Sequencing was performed with immunoSEQ multiplex PCR; in TCRdb, only in-frame clones are kept and a portion is missing. The data hold tens of thousands of clones, with about nine tenths observed a single time. Sequencing was performed on peripheral blood, taken 28 days after the second AZD1222 dose. The source is an adult who received the AZD1222 COVID-19 vaccine. Each CDR3 is given with its conserved first and last residue. A D gene is named only where the DNA matches it firmly. Expanded clones are given a class, and other clones once, few, many or no size at all.

d_gene	v_gene	j_gene	abundance	CDR3nt	CDR3aa
NA	TRBV9	TRBJ1-6	NA	TGTGCCAGCAGCGAGACCCGGGGGGGCAGGAATTCACCCCTCCACTTT	CASSETRGGRNSPLHF
NA	TRBV21-1	TRBJ1-2	NA	TGTGCCAGCAGCAAAGGGCCGGGCTATGGCTACACCTTC	CASSKGPGYGYTF
NA	TRBV28	TRBJ2-4	NA	TGTGCCAGCAGTCCCGGGTTGGGGCCTACCGAAAACATTCAGTACTTC	CASSPGLGPTENIQYF
NA	TRBV4-1	TRBJ2-7	few	TGCGCCAGCAGCCACACACGGGACGCGGCCTACGAGCAGTACTTC	CASSHTRDAAYEQYF
NA	TRBV12-5	TRBJ2-1	NA	TGTGCTAGTGGTTGGGCCAGGGATGAGCAGTTCTTC	CASGWARDEQFF
NA	TRBV14	TRBJ1-3	NA	TGTGCCAGCAGCCTTGGACTTCTCTCTGGAAACACCATATATTTT	CASSLGLLSGNTIYF
TRBD2	TRBV6-4	TRBJ2-2	NA	TGTGCCAGCAGTGACCTAGCGGGATTGGCCGGGGAGCTGTTTTTT	CASSDLAGLAGELFF
TRBD1	TRBV15	TRBJ2-2	NA	TGTGCCACCAGCACTACAGGGGACAACACCGGGGAGCTGTTTTTT	CATSTTGDNTGELFF
NA	TRBV27	TRBJ2-1	NA	TGTGCCAGCAGGGAAGAGGGGAGCTCCTACAATGAGCAGTTCTTC	CASREEGSSYNEQFF
NA	TRBV18	TRBJ2-5	once	TGTGCCAGCTCACCGAGCCAAGAGACCCAGTACTTC	CASSPSQETQYF
NA	TRBV30	TRBJ1-5	NA	TGTGCCTGGAGTGTTGGGGGGCCCCAGCATTTT	CAWSVGGPQHF
NA	TRBV28	TRBJ1-6	NA	TGTGCCAGCAGTGAGAGGCAGGGTCCAAATTCACCCCTCCACTTT	CASSERQGPNSPLHF
NA	TRBV14	TRBJ1-1	NA	TGTGCCAGCAGCCATCTTATCGGGACCCCGGGCACTGAAGCTTTCTTT	CASSHLIGTPGTEAFF
NA	TRBV7-2	TRBJ2-3	NA	TGTGCCAGCAGCTTAGCGTCCTCCCATCTCAACACAGATACGCAGTATTTT	CASSLASSHLNTDTQYF
NA	TRBV19	TRBJ2-1	once	TGTGCCAGTAGTCCCCTTCGGCACAATGAGCAGTTCTTC	CASSPLRHNEQFF
TRBD1	TRBV28	TRBJ1-2	NA	TGTGCCAGCAGTTTAGGGGCAGGGGGTAACTATGGCTACACCTTC	CASSLGAGGNYGYTF
NA	TRBV7-2	TRBJ2-2	NA	TGTGCCAGCAAGGCCGACAAGGGTGCCGGGGAGCTGTTTTTT	CASKADKGAGELFF
TRBD2	TRBV6-1	TRBJ2-3	once	TGTGCCAGCAGTGAACACACTAGCGGGAGTACAGATACGCAGTATTTT	CASSEHTSGSTDTQYF
NA	TRBV10-2	TRBJ2-7	few	TGCGCCAGCAGTGAGAACGTAGAGCAGTACTTC	CASSENVEQYF
NA	TRBV21-1	TRBJ1-2	NA	TGTGCCAGCAGCAGGGGGGGCTGCTATGGCTACACCTTC	CASSRGGCYGYTF
NA	TRBV5-5	TRBJ1-3	once	TGTGCCAGCAGCGATTACAGGGAACGTACTGGAAACACCATATATTTT	CASSDYRERTGNTIYF
NA	TRBV25-1	TRBJ1-2	once	TGTGCCAGCAGTGAATTGGAGGATATTGCGGACTACACCTTC	CASSELEDIADYTF
NA	TRBV27	TRBJ1-1	once	TGTGCCAGCAGTTTTCAGGTGAACACTGAAGCTTTCTTT	CASSFQVNTEAFF
NA	TRBV18	TRBJ2-6	NA	TGTGCCAGCTCACCACTACAAATCTCTGGGGCCAACGTCCTGACTTTC	CASSPLQISGANVLTF
TRBD1	TRBV19	TRBJ1-3	NA	TGTGCCAGTATCCCGGACAGGGTTGCCGGAAACACCATATATTTT	CASIPDRVAGNTIYF
NA	TRBV6-4	TRBJ1-5	NA	TGTGCCAGCAGTGGGGACATTAATCAGCCCCAGCATTTT	CASSGDINQPQHF
NA	TRBV6-4	TRBJ2-3	NA	TGTGCCAGCAGTGACAAGAGCACAGATACGCAGTATTTT	CASSDKSTDTQYF
NA	TRBV11-3	TRBJ2-7	NA	TGTGCCAGCAGCTTAGAGGCAGGAGACTCCTACGAGCAGTACTTC	CASSLEAGDSYEQYF